What follows are 20 T cell receptor beta chains derived from one specimen sequenced in a study of blood T cells in healthy people across ages. Combining a sample-barcoded 5' primer with a J-beta primer mix, a second PCR ran for about 6 to 12 cycles. One entry per CDR3 protein, called by TCRdb with MiXCR from the 5' RACE reads. The sample carries 700,000 to 800,000 distinct CDR3 sequences, around 40% recorded once. Sequenced material: blood. Every receptor here comes from a woman aged 60-75 years in good health.

V and J are TRBV25-1 and TRBJ1-2; TRBD1 matches 7 bases. The V gene's germline CDR1 is MGHDK and CDR2 SYGVNS. J lost 4 bases, V lost 2 bases, and 4 bases had no gene match. CDR3 length: 14 residues. The CDR3 loop reads CASSEGQALYGYTF. CDR3 DNA: TGTGCCAGCAGTGAAGGACAGGCGCTCTATGGCTACACCTTC.

The V and J genes are TRBV28 and TRBJ2-7; no clear D. The CDR3 covers 14 residues. Trimming removed 3 bases at V and 6 bases at J, with 15 bases between. Germline V gene sequence: CDR1 MDHEN, CDR2 SYDVKM. CDR3 coding DNA: TGTGCCAGCAGTTTGCCGCGGAAGGATGGCGAGCAGTACTTC. It translates to CASSLPRKDGEQYF.

This rearrangement joins TRBV5-1 to TRBJ2-6, with a possible D match to TRBD1 (5 bases). CDR3 length equals 14 residues. The germline V gene has CDR1 SGHRS and CDR2 YFSETQ. V lost 7 bases and J 4 bases, leaving 12 bases between the germline ends. The CDR3 sequence is CASAEAGGANVLTF. The CDR3 DNA reads TGCGCCAGCGCCGAGGCAGGGGGGGCCAACGTCCTGACTTTC.

In its sample, this clonotype was seen a few times. The rearrangement joins TRBV20-1 to TRBJ1-5, with no clear D. Germline CDR1 reads DFQATT; CDR2 reads SNEGSKA (reference sequence). V shed 4 bases and J shed 5 bases, with 6 bases lying between them. The CDR3 sequence is 11 residues long. The chain's CDR3 is CSAKEDQPQHF. The CDR3, as DNA: TGCAGTGCTAAAGAGGATCAGCCCCAGCATTTT.

The chain links TRBV2 to TRBJ2-1; either TRBD1 or TRBD2 may fit D (6 bases each). CDR1 is SNHLY and CDR2 is FYNNEI in the germline V gene. Trimming pared 6 bases from V and 3 bases from J, leaving 15 bases between. The CDR3 spans 15 residues. Written as DNA, the CDR3 is TGTGCCAGCAGAACCGGGGGCCGAATCTACAATGAGCAGTTCTTC. Translating gives CASRTGGRIYNEQFF.

As for this clonotype: This may stem from a read error, because a much larger clone lies one nucleotide away. V usage is TRBV29-1 and J usage is TRBJ2-4; D remains unclear. The CDR3 extends over 15 amino acids. Germline V lookup: CDR1 SQVTM, CDR2 ANQGSEA. CDR3 sequence (DNA): TGCAGCGTTGGACCAGGATTGCCTGCCAAAACCATTCAGTACTTC. It is translated as CSVGPGLPAKTIQYF.

There are a few counts of this clonotype. This chain connects TRBV2 to TRBJ2-3; TRBD2 aligns across 10 bases. J was trimmed by 3 bases and V by 6 bases; bases with no gene match: 9. This CDR3 has 16 residues. From germline, CDR1 is SNHLY and CDR2 FYNNEI. The CDR3: CASRNLAGVGTDTQYF. CDR3 DNA sequence: TGTGCCAGCAGGAATCTAGCGGGAGTAGGTACAGATACGCAGTATTTT.

DNA for the CDR3: TGTGCCAGCGGGAGGGACCACAATCAGCCCCAGCATTTT. This encodes CASGRDHNQPQHF. J is TRBJ1-5 and V is TRBV6-1, with a weak D call TRBD1 (5 bases). The V end was cut by 8 bases, the J end by 3 bases, with 11 bases between. The CDR3 runs to 13 residues. Germline V gene lookup returns CDR1 MNHNS and CDR2 SASEGT.

The chain joins TRBV5-1 to TRBJ2-5; 8 nucleotides match TRBD2. Per the germline V gene, CDR1 is SGHRS and CDR2 is YFSETQ. Germline trimming cut 3 bases from V and 1 base from J; bases unmatched to any gene: 5. The CDR3 runs 15 residues. The CDR3 nucleotides are TGCGCCAGCAGCTCTCTAGCGGGTCTCCAAGAGACCCAGTACTTC. It codes for CASSSLAGLQETQYF.

This clonotype occurred a few times. The genes are TRBV29-1 and TRBJ2-5; TRBD1 is a possible D gene (5 bases). V was clipped by 4 bases and J by 5 bases, with 11 bases between them. Germline V gives CDR1 SQVTM, CDR2 ANQGSEA. The CDR3 contains 12 residues. The CDR3 sequence: CSVGPSGETQYF. CDR3 nucleotide sequence: TGCAGCGTTGGCCCCTCAGGGGAGACCCAGTACTTC.

The V and J genes are TRBV20-1 and TRBJ2-2; TRBD2 matches 7 bases. J lost 4 bases, V lost 3 bases, and 5 bases had no gene match. The CDR3 extends over 14 amino acids. The V gene's germline CDR1 is DFQATT and CDR2 SNEGSKA (reference sequence). This CDR3 reads CSASRGGTTGELFF. CDR3 nucleotide sequence: TGCAGTGCTAGTCGCGGGGGAACCACCGGGGAGCTGTTTTTT.

The V gene is TRBV16, the J gene TRBJ2-7; 9 bases map to TRBD1. The germline gives CDR1 KGHSY, CDR2 FQNENV. The CDR3 has 14 residues. The V and J ends lost 7 bases and 6 bases, in that order; junction bases with no gene match: 10. CDR3 region: CASTWGQGGVEQYF. The CDR3 nucleotides are TGTGCCAGCACCTGGGGACAGGGAGGGGTCGAGCAGTACTTC.

The rearrangement uses TRBV6-2 or TRBV6-3 and TRBJ2-2, with TRBD1 matching over 7 bases. The ends lost 7 bases at V and 2 bases at J; junction bases unmatched: 7. The CDR3 contains 15 residues. Germline CDR1 and CDR2: MNHEY and SVGEGT. The CDR3 nucleotides read TGTGCCAGCATCCGAGACAGGGCTAACACCGGGGAGCTGTTTTTT. It specifies CASIRDRANTGELFF.

The chain employs TRBV12-3 or TRBV12-4 and TRBJ1-4; the D gene is possibly TRBD1 (6 bases). V was shortened by 6 bases and J by 8 bases, with 16 bases between the two germline ends. CDR3 length: 14 amino acids. Written as DNA, the CDR3 is TGTGCCAGCAGCTGGGGGGGGCATGGGGAAAAACTGTTTTTT. Translated: CASSWGGHGEKLFF.

This chain uses TRBV5-1 with TRBJ1-1, with D maybe TRBD1 (6 bases). The CDR3 contains 15 residues. From germline, CDR1 is SGHRS and CDR2 YFSETQ. Trimming shortened V by 6 bases and J by 0 bases, and 15 bases separated the two germline ends. In nucleotides, the CDR3 is TGCGCCAGCACCGAACTTGGGGGGCTGAACACTGAAGCTTTCTTT. Translated, it gives CASTELGGLNTEAFF.

The gene calls are TRBV4-1 and TRBJ2-5; D is tentatively TRBD1 or TRBD2 (5 bases each). The J call may be faulty, since TRBJ2-1 better matches the DNA end. The CDR3 is 13 residues long. CDR1 is MGHRA, CDR2 YSYEKL, per germline. CDR3 bases: TGCGCCAGCAGCCAAGGCGATTTTGGGACCCAGTTCTTC. It yields the protein CASSQGDFGTQFF.

The chain has TRBV5-1 and TRBJ1-1, with D unresolved. The CDR3 spans 13 residues. Per germline, CDR1 SGHRS and CDR2 YFSETQ. Trimming removed 5 bases from V and 0 bases from J, with 8 bases in between. This chain's CDR3 is CASSKAMNTEAFF. CDR3 bases: TGCGCCAGCAGTAAAGCGATGAACACTGAAGCTTTCTTT.

This clonotype turned up a few times. The CDR3 bases are TGTGCCAGCAGCCCAGGGGGGGGCTACACAGATACGCAGTATTTT. This encodes CASSPGGGYTDTQYF. V and J are TRBV7-2 and TRBJ2-3; D may correspond to TRBD1 or TRBD2 (7 bases each). CDR1 and CDR2 from the germline V gene are SGHTA and FQGNSA. Trimming removed 5 bases at V and 2 bases at J, with 14 bases between. The CDR3 is 15 amino acids.

V usage is TRBV28 and J usage is TRBJ2-4; no clear D. Germline lookup yields CDR1 MDHEN and CDR2 SYDVKM. The CDR3 contains 16 residues. The V and J ends lost 5 bases and 1 base respectively, with 15 bases between them. The CDR3 DNA sequence: TGTGCCAGCAGTCCCCGTGGGGTTGGGGCCAAAAACATTCAGTACTTC. This gives the protein CASSPRGVGAKNIQYF.

The chain joins TRBV27 to TRBJ2-7; possible D gene TRBD1, 7 bases. The CDR3 consists of 15 residues. V was cut by 4 bases and J by 0 bases, with 13 bases left in between. The germline V gene has CDR1 MNHEY and CDR2 SMNVEV (reference sequence). The CDR3 DNA reads as TGTGCCAGCAGTTGGGGTCAGGGGGGCTCCTACGAGCAGTACTTC. This encodes CASSWGQGGSYEQYF.